The 21 T cell receptor beta chains reported below all come from one sample, sequenced in a study of T cell changes during pregnancy in multiple sclerosis. Here immunoSEQ multiplex PCR was the method, and the copy in TCRdb shows in-frame clones only, minus some. The sample has tens of thousands of clones, more than 75% seen once; the top ten hold approximately 5.1%. This specimen was peripheral blood, taken in the third trimester of pregnancy. The receptors come from a female donor in good health, enrolled as a control in a pregnancy study.

This rearrangement joins TRBV5-1 to TRBJ2-3; 7 nucleotides agree with TRBD2. CDR1 SGHRS and CDR2 YFSETQ come from the germline V gene. J lost 3 bases, V lost 2 bases, and 15 bases had no gene match. The CDR3 extends over 18 amino acids. The CDR3 DNA reads as TGCGCCAGCAGCTTTACGAAGGCGGGAGTGTCACTTACAGATACGCAGTATTTT. Its protein is CASSFTKAGVSLTDTQYF.

The genes are TRBV5-4 and TRBJ2-5, with 8 bases aligning to TRBD1. The CDR3 length is 15 residues. CDR1 is SGHNT, CDR2 YYREEE, per germline (reference sequence). V shed 0 bases and J 5 bases; nucleotides not matched to a gene: 6. CDR3 residues: CASSLVQGGMETQYF. CDR3 nucleotide sequence: TGTGCCAGCAGCTTGGTACAGGGGGGTATGGAGACCCAGTACTTC.

The chain links TRBV19 to TRBJ1-5, with D perhaps TRBD1 (5 bases). Germline values: CDR1 LNHDA, CDR2 SQIVND (reference sequence). The CDR3 has 16 amino acids. The ends were cut back, 3 bases at V and 4 bases at J, with 16 bases in the middle. Here the CDR3 DNA reads TGTGCCAGTAGTATGGTCCAGCAGGGCTGGAATCAGCCCCAGCATTTT. It translates to CASSMVQQGWNQPQHF.

This clone appeared a few times. The rearrangement joins TRBV7-9 to TRBJ2-5; unclear D gene. With 0 bases removed from V and 3 bases from J, the gap between germline ends came to 8 bases. The CDR3 extends over 14 amino acids. Germline loops: CDR1 SEHNR, CDR2 FQNEAQ (reference sequence). Written as DNA, the CDR3 is TGTGCCAGCAGCTTAGCTACGGGTAAAGAGACCCAGTACTTC. This codes for CASSLATGKETQYF.

This clone was picked up one time. This chain links TRBV27 with TRBJ1-5, with D unclear. Trimming removed 7 bases at V and 4 bases at J, with 20 bases between. Per germline, CDR1 MNHEY and CDR2 SMNVEV (reference sequence). CDR3 length: 16 residues. CDR3 sequence reads: CASTSLGGGSNQPQHF. For the CDR3, the DNA is TGTGCCAGCACCTCTTTGGGAGGTGGGTCAAATCAGCCCCAGCATTTT.

As DNA, the CDR3 is TGTGCCAGCAGCGCGACGACTAGCGGGAGAACAGATACGCAGTATTTT. As protein: CASSATTSGRTDTQYF. The rearrangement joins TRBV9 to TRBJ2-3; 12 nucleotides line up with TRBD2. V lost 3 bases to trimming and J lost 3 bases; unmatched junction nucleotides: 5. CDR1 and CDR2 from the germline V gene are SGDLS and YYNGEE. This CDR3 has 16 residues.

The chain joins TRBV19 to TRBJ1-5; TRBD1 might be the D (5 bases). This CDR3 has 14 amino acids. CDR1 is LNHDA and CDR2 is SQIVND in the germline V gene (reference sequence). Deletions cut 6 bases from V and 0 bases from J, with 9 bases between. In DNA form, the CDR3 reads TGTGCCAGTAGAGGGGACTATAGCAATCAGCCCCAGCATTTT. Protein sequence: CASRGDYSNQPQHF.

This chain links TRBV6-4 with TRBJ1-4; weak D call: TRBD1 (6 bases). The CDR3 contains 16 residues. The germline V gene encodes CDR1 MRHNA and CDR2 SNTAGT. Trimming pared 4 bases from V and 3 bases from J, leaving 15 bases between. The CDR3 here is CASSVQGIVANEKLFF. The DNA of the CDR3 is TGTGCCAGCAGTGTACAGGGCATCGTTGCTAATGAAAAACTGTTTTTT.

This chain links TRBV2 with TRBJ2-1, with a weak D call TRBD2 (6 bases). Trimming removed 6 bases at V and 8 bases at J, with 14 bases between. Germline V lookup: CDR1 SNHLY, CDR2 FYNNEI. This CDR3 has 13 residues. In DNA form, the CDR3 reads TGTGCCAGCAGCGGGCGGGGAGTGGATGAGCAGTTCTTC. This sequence encodes CASSGRGVDEQFF.

In regard to this clone: One junction end does not reproduce the germline sequence, and a read error may be involved. Other DNA sequences from this sample encode an identical CDR3 as well. This chain joins TRBV4-2 and TRBJ2-1; TRBD2 aligns across 11 bases. This CDR3 has 17 residues. Germline CDR1 LGHNA, CDR2 YNFKEQ. The CDR3 loop reads CASSQPLSGGAGNEQFF. As DNA, the CDR3 is TGTGCTAGCAGCCAACCCCTTAGCGGGGGGGCAGGTAATGAGCAGTTCTTC.

The chain recombines TRBV27 with TRBJ1-2; 9 bases fit TRBD1. This CDR3 comprises 15 residues. CDR1 MNHEY and CDR2 SMNVEV come from the germline V gene (reference sequence). The V and J ends lost 10 bases and 0 bases, in that order; junction bases with no gene match: 9. CDR3 sequence: CATTRDRAANYGYTF. CDR3 nucleotides: TGTGCCACCACTAGGGACAGGGCTGCTAACTATGGCTACACCTTC.

This chain links TRBV5-1 with TRBJ2-1, with D possibly being TRBD1 (5 bases). V lost 0 bases, J lost 8 bases, and 21 bases lay in between. This CDR3 spans 17 amino acids. Germline V gene sequence: CDR1 SGHRS, CDR2 YFSETQ. The CDR3 region is CASSLDSWRQNNDEQFF. The CDR3 DNA reads TGCGCCAGCAGCTTGGATAGTTGGCGACAGAACAATGATGAGCAGTTCTTC.

This CDR3 is CAWTTGNNQPQHF. The CDR3 DNA is TGTGCCTGGACGACAGGGAACAATCAGCCCCAGCATTTT. V gene TRBV30 combines with J gene TRBJ1-5; 7 bases fit TRBD1. The trim removed 4 bases at V and 3 bases at J, leaving 3 bases unmatched. CDR1 and CDR2 (germline): GTSNPN, SVGIG (reference sequence). The CDR3 is 13 amino acids. Full variable domain (rest looked up from reference TRBV30 and TRBJ1-5): SQTIHQWPATLVQPVGSPLSLECTVEGTSNPNLYWYRQAAGRGLQLLFYSVGIGQISSEVPQNLSASRPQDRQFILSSKKLLLSDSGFYLCAWTTGNNQPQHFGDGTRLSIL.

The chain employs TRBV6-1 and TRBJ2-7; tentative D call: TRBD1 (5 bases). CDR3 length: 13 residues. Trimming stripped 4 bases from V and 3 bases from J, with 10 bases between. Germline V gene sequence: CDR1 MNHNS, CDR2 SASEGT. Here the CDR3 reads CASSVGVNYEQYF. The DNA for the CDR3 is TGTGCCAGCAGTGTAGGGGTAAACTACGAGCAGTACTTC.

The V and J genes are TRBV7-9 and TRBJ2-1, with a tentative D call TRBD1 (5 bases). The V gene lost 3 bases and the J gene lost 9 bases, with 12 bases spanning the gap. The CDR3 consists of 13 residues. Per the germline V gene, CDR1 is SEHNR and CDR2 is FQNEAQ (reference sequence). The CDR3 loop reads CASSLRGAVEQFF. The CDR3 DNA follows: TGTGCCAGCAGCTTGCGTGGGGCAGTTGAGCAGTTCTTC.

V gene TRBV6-1 combines with J gene TRBJ1-6; no definite D call. Trimming pared 2 bases from V and 7 bases from J, leaving 12 bases between. Germline CDR1 and CDR2: MNHNS and SASEGT. The CDR3 has 15 amino acids. The CDR3, as DNA: TGTGCCAGCAGTGAAATGGCTTCGGGGAATTCACCCCTCCACTTT. Protein: CASSEMASGNSPLHF.

This chain links TRBV28 with TRBJ1-5; TRBD1 might be the D (6 bases). Trimming took 0 bases from V and 3 from J, leaving 9 bases between them. CDR1 is MDHEN and CDR2 is SYDVKM in the germline V gene. This CDR3 contains 15 residues. CDR3 in amino acids: CASSLWGALNQPQHF. The CDR3 DNA reads as TGTGCCAGCAGTTTATGGGGGGCCCTCAATCAGCCCCAGCATTTT.

This clone was counted once. The chain uses TRBV5-6 and TRBJ2-5, with TRBD1 as a possible D gene (6 bases). The germline CDR1 and CDR2 sequences are SGHDT and YYEEEE. The V gene lost 1 base and the J gene lost 4 bases, with 14 bases spanning the gap. The CDR3 has 15 residues. This chain's CDR3 is CASSLPQGQGETQYF. Here the CDR3 DNA reads TGTGCCAGCAGCTTGCCACAGGGTCAGGGAGAGACCCAGTACTTC.

The rearrangement uses TRBV6-4 and TRBJ1-1, with a possible D match to TRBD1 (5 bases). This CDR3 spans 13 amino acids. Trimming pared 3 bases from V and 0 bases from J, leaving 5 bases between. Germline CDR1 and CDR2: MRHNA and SNTAGT. CDR3 in amino acids: CASSEDMNTEAFF. The CDR3 region has the DNA TGTGCCAGCAGTGAGGACATGAACACTGAAGCTTTCTTT.

The chain carries TRBV5-1 and TRBJ2-1, with TRBD1 matching over 7 bases. The CDR3 loop spans 15 amino acids. Germline CDR1 and CDR2: SGHRS and YFSETQ. V lost 2 bases to trimming and J lost 3 bases; unmatched junction nucleotides: 5. The CDR3, as DNA: TGCGCCAGCAGCTTAACAGGACAGGTCTACAATGAGCAGTTCTTC. It codes for CASSLTGQVYNEQFF.

This clone was found a few times. The CDR3: CSVDITGYGYTF. The CDR3 DNA sequence: TGCAGCGTCGATATTACAGGGTATGGCTACACCTTC. V and J are TRBV29-1 and TRBJ1-2, with D perhaps matching TRBD1 (6 bases). The CDR3 sequence is 12 residues long. V was pared by 6 bases and J by 5 bases, with 13 bases between. The germline V gene has CDR1 SQVTM and CDR2 ANQGSEA.